Listed below are T cell receptor beta chains from one sample, sequenced in a study of OX40 agonist ivuxolimab in advanced cancers. The protocol was immunoSEQ multiplex PCR, while the TCRdb copy is restricted to in-frame clones and leaves out a portion. The data show 70,000 or so clones, about four fifths seen once. Material: CD4+ or CD8+ T cells sorted from blood, obtained in a trial of the OX40 agonist ivuxolimab. The receptor set was obtained from an adult with an advanced solid tumor such as melanoma, head and neck, liver or kidney cancer. The CDR3 runs from the conserved cysteine through the conserved F or W.

v_gene: TRBV28; CDR3aa: CASSLGDRTLPGYTF
v_gene: TRBV7-9; CDR3aa: CASSHSTGGYTF
v_gene: TRBV7-9; CDR3aa: CASSLLAGGQYEQFF
v_gene: TRBV5-6; CDR3aa: CASNRGTEGEKLFF
v_gene: TRBV29-1; CDR3aa: CSVELQDRGYEQYF
v_gene: TRBV5-4; CDR3aa: CASSLIGLNEKLFF
v_gene: TRBV29-1; CDR3aa: CSVPTTVYNEQFF
v_gene: TRBV7-2; CDR3aa: CASSKRTSGRAELPDTQYF
v_gene: TRBV11-2; CDR3aa: CASSLGEYNEQFF
v_gene: TRBV28; CDR3aa: CASSSHAGGGNQPQHF
v_gene: TRBV7-2; CDR3aa: CASSFQRGDYEQYF
v_gene: TRBV4-2; CDR3aa: CASSQAAGQGATYEQYF
v_gene: TRBV6-1; CDR3aa: CASSKEYQETQYF
v_gene: TRBV7-2; CDR3aa: CASSLVYTGGELFF
v_gene: TRBV19; CDR3aa: CASSRQGRTEAFF
v_gene: TRBV7-2; CDR3aa: CASSNPNSPLHF
v_gene: TRBV6-5; CDR3aa: CASRSSWSSYEQYF
v_gene: TRBV7-8; CDR3aa: CASSKVGGPQETQYF
v_gene: TRBV7-7; CDR3aa: CASSPQGDVGETQYF
v_gene: TRBV30; CDR3aa: CAWSVLRGPTNEKLFF